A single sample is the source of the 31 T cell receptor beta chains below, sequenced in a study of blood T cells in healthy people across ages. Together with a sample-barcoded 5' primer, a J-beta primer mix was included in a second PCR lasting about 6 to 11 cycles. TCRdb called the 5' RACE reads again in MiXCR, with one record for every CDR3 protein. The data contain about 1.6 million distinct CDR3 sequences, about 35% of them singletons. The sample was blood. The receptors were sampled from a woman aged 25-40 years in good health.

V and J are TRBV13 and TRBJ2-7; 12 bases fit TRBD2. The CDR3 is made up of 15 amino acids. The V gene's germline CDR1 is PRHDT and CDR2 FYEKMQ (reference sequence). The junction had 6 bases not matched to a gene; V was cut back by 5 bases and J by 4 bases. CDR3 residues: CASSGLAGYGYEQYF. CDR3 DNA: TGTGCCAGCAGCGGACTAGCGGGATATGGGTACGAGCAGTACTTC.

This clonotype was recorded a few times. The CDR3 coding sequence is TGTGCCAGCAGTGGAACAGTAGGGGCACGGCAGCCCCAGCATTTT. This translates into CASSGTVGARQPQHF. V usage is TRBV6-1 and J usage is TRBJ1-5; a weak D match, TRBD1 (5 bases). Trimming took 4 bases from V and 7 from J, leaving 17 bases between them. Germline CDR1 reads MNHNS; CDR2 reads SASEGT. There are 15 residues in the CDR3.

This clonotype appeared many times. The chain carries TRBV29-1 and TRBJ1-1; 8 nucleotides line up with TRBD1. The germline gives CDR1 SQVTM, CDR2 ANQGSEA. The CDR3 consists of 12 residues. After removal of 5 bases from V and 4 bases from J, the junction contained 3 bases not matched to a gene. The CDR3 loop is CSVNRGGTEAFF. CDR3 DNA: TGCAGCGTTAACAGGGGGGGCACTGAAGCTTTCTTT.

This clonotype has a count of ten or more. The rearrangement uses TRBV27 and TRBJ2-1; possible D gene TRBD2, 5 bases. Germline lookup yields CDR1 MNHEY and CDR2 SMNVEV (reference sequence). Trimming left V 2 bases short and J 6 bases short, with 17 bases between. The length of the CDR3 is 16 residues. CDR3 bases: TGTGCCAGCAGTTTAAGCGCCCGGGAATTTCGCAATGAGCAGTTCTTC. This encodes CASSLSAREFRNEQFF.

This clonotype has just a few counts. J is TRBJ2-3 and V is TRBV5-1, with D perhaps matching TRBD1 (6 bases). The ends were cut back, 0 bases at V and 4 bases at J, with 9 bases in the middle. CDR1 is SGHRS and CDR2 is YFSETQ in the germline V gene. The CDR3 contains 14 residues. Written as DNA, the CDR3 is TGCGCCAGCAGCTTGGGGGGGCCGCCAGATACGCAGTATTTT. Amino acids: CASSLGGPPDTQYF.

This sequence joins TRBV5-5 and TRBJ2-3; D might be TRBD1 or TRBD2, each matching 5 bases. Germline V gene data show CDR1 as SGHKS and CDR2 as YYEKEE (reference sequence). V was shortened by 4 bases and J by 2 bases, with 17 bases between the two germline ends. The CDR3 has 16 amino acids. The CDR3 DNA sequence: TGTGCCAGCAGCCTCAGGGACGTATCTAACACAGATACGCAGTATTTT. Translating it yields CASSLRDVSNTDTQYF.

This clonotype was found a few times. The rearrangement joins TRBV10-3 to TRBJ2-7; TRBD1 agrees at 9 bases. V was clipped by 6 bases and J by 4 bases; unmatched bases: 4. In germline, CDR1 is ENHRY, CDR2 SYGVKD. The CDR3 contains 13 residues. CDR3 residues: CAISPGQGYEQYF. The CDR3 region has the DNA TGTGCCATCAGCCCGGGACAGGGTTACGAGCAGTACTTC.

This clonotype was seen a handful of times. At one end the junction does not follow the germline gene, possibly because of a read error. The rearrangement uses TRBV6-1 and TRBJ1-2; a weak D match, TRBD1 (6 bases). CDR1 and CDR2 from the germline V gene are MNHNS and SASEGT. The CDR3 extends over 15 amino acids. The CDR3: CASGDRDTDNYGYTF. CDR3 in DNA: TGTGCCAGCGGTGATCGGGACACTGATAACTATGGCTACACCTTC.

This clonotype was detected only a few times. CDR3 sequence: CASSPGWSQTYF. In DNA form, the CDR3 reads TGTGCCAGCAGCCCAGGGTGGAGTCAGACCTACTTC. This rearrangement joins TRBV12-3 or TRBV12-4 to TRBJ2-7; D is possibly TRBD1 (5 bases). Between the trimmed V and J ends, which lost 6 bases and 13 bases, there was a span of 19 bases. There are 12 residues in the CDR3.

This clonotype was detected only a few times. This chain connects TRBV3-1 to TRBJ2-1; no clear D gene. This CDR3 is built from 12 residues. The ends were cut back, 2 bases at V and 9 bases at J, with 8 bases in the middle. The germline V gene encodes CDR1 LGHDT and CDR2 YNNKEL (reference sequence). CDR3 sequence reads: CASSQSRVEQFF. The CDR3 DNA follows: TGTGCCAGCAGCCAATCTCGGGTTGAGCAGTTCTTC.

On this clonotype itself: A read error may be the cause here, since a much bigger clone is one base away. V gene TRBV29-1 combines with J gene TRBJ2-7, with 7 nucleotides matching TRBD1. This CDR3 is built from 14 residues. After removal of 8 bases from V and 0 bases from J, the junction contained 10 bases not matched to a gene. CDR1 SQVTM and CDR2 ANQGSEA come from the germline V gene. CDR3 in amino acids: CSIKTGSGSYEQYF. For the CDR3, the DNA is TGCAGCATCAAGACAGGGAGCGGCTCCTACGAGCAGTACTTC.

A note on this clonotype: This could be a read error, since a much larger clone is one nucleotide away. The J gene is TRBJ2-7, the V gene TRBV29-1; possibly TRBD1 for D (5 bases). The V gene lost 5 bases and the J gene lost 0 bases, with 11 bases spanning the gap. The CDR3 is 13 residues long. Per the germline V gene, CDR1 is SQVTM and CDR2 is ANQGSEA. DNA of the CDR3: TGCAGCGTTACCAGGGAAAGCTCCTACGAGCAGTACTTC. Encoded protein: CSVTRESSYEQYF.

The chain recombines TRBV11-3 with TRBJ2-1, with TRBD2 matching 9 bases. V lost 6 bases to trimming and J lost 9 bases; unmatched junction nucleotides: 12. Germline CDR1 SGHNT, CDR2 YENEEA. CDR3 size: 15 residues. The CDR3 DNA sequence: TGTGCCAGCAGTCGCGGGGCTAGCGGGATTTCTGAGCAGTTCTTC. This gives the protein CASSRGASGISEQFF.

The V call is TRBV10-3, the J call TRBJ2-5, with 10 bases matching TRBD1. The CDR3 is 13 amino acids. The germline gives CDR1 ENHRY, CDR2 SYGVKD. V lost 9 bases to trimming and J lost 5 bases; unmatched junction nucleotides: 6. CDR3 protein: CAIGQGESETQYF. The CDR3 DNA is TGTGCCATAGGACAGGGGGAGTCGGAGACCCAGTACTTC.

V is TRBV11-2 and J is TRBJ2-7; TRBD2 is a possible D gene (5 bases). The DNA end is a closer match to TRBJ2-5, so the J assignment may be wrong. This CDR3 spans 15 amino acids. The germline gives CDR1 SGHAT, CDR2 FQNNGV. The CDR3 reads CASSLLRGSLETQYF. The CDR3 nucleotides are TGTGCCAGCAGCTTACTCCGGGGATCGCTAGAGACCCAGTACTTC.

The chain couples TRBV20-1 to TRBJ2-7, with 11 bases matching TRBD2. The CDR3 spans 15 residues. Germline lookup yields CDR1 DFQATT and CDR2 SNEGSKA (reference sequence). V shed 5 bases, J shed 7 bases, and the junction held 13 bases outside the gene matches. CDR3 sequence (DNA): TGCAGTGCTCTACCTTTTAGCGGGAGGGCGAATGAGCAGTACTTC. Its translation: CSALPFSGRANEQYF.

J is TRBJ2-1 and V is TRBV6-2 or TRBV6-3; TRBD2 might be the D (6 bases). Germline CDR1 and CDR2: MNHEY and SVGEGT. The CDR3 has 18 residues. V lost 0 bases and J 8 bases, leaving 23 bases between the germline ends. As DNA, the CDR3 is TGTGCCAGCAGTTACTCTTATGGAGGGCGGGAAGGGGCATATGAGCAGTTCTTC. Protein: CASSYSYGGREGAYEQFF.

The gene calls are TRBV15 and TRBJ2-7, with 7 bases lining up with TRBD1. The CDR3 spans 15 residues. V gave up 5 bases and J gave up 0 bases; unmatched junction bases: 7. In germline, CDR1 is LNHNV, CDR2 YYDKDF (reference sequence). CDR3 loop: CATSPDRASSYEQYF. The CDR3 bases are TGTGCCACCAGCCCAGACAGGGCTAGCTCCTACGAGCAGTACTTC.

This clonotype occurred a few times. The CDR3 reads CSARVPLGLNTEAFF. The CDR3, as DNA: TGCAGTGCTAGAGTACCCCTCGGGTTGAACACTGAAGCTTTCTTT. The chain carries TRBV20-1 and TRBJ1-1; D call uncertain. Per the germline V gene, CDR1 is DFQATT and CDR2 is SNEGSKA (reference sequence). Between the trimmed V and J ends, which lost 1 base and 0 bases, there was a span of 12 bases. This CDR3 has 15 residues.

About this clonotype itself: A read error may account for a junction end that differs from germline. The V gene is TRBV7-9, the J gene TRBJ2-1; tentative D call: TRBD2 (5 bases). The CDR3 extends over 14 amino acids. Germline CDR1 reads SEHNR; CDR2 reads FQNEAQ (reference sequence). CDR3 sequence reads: CVSSYERTYNEQFF. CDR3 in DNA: TGTGTCAGCAGCTATGAGCGGACCTACAATGAGCAGTTCTTC.

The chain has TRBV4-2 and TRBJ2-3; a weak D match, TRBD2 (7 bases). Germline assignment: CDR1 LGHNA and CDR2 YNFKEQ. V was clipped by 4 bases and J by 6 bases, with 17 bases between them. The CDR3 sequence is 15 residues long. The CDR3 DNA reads TGTGCCAGCAGCCTAGGGGGGGACTCCGGGGATACGCAGTATTTT. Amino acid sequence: CASSLGGDSGDTQYF.

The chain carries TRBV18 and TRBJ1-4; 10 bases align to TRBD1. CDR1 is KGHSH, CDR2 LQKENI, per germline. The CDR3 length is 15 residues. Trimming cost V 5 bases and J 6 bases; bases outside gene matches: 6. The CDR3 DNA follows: TGTGCCAGCTCAAGTGACAGGGGGCTTCATGAAAAACTGTTTTTT. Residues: CASSSDRGLHEKLFF.

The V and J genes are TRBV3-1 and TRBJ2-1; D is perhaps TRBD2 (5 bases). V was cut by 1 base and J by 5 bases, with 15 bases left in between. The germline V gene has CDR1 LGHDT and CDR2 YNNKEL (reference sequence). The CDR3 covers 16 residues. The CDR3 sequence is CASSQVLLAVNNEQFF. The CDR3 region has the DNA TGTGCCAGCAGCCAAGTATTGCTAGCCGTGAACAATGAGCAGTTCTTC.

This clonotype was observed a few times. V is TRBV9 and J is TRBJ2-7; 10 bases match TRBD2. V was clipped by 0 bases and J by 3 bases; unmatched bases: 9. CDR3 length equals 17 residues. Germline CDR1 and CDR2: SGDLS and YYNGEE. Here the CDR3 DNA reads TGTGCCAGCAGCGTAGGTGCAACTAGCGGGAAAAACTACGAGCAGTACTTC. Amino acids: CASSVGATSGKNYEQYF.

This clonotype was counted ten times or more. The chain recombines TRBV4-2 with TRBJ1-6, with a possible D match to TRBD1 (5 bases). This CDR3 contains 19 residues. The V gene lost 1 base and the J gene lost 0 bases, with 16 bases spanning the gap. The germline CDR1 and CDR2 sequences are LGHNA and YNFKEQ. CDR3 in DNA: TGTGCCAGCAGCCAAGCTGGCGGGGCCACCAGCTCCTATAATTCACCCCTCCACTTT. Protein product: CASSQAGGATSSYNSPLHF.

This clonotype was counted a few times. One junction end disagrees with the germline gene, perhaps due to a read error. The CDR3 protein is CAGRDRINTEAFF. CDR3 DNA sequence: TGTGCCGGCAGAGACAGGATTAACACTGAAGCTTTCTTT. V usage is TRBV28 and J usage is TRBJ1-1; tentative D call: TRBD1 (6 bases). CDR1 and CDR2 from the germline V gene are MDHEN and SYDVKM. The CDR3 is 13 residues long.

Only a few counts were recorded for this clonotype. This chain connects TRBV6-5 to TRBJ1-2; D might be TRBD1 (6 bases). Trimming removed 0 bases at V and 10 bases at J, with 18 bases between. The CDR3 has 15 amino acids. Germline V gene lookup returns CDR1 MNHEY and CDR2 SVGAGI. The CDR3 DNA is TGTGCCAGCAGTTACTCGCGGGGGGCGGCCTCTGTCTACACCTTC. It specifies CASSYSRGAASVYTF.

The CDR3 reads CASRGASGRSSYEQYF. The CDR3 bases are TGTGCCAGCCGGGGGGCTAGCGGGAGGAGCTCCTACGAGCAGTACTTC. This chain connects TRBV2 to TRBJ2-7; 11 bases align to TRBD2. Germline loops: CDR1 SNHLY, CDR2 FYNNEI. The CDR3 totals 16 residues. J was trimmed by 0 bases and V by 8 bases; bases with no gene match: 9.

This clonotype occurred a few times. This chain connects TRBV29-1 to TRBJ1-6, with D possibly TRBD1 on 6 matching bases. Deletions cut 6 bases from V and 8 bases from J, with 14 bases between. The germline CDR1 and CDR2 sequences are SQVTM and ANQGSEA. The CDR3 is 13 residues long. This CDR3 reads CSVKSSGDSPLHF. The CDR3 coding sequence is TGCAGCGTCAAGTCGTCAGGGGATTCACCCCTCCACTTT. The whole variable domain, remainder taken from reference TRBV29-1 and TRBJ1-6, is SAVISQKPSRDICQRGTSLTIQCQVDSQVTMMFWYRQQPGQSLTLIATANQGSEATYESGFVIDKFPISRPNLTFSTLTVSNMSPEDSSIYLCSVKSSGDSPLHFGNGTRLTVT.

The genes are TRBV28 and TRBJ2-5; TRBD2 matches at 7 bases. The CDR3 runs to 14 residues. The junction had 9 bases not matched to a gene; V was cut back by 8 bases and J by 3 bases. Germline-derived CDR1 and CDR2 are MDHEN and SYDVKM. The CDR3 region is CASGIEGGKETQYF. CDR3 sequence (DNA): TGTGCCAGCGGGATCGAGGGAGGGAAAGAGACCCAGTACTTC.

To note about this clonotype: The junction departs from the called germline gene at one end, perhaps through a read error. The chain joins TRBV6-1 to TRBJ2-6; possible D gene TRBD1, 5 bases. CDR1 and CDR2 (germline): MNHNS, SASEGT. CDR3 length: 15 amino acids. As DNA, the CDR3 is TGTGCCAGCAGTGGGGTGATCTCTGGGGCCAACATCCTGACTTTC. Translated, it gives CASSGVISGANILTF.